The next 3 T cell receptor beta chains were all read from a single sample in a study of T cell changes during pregnancy in multiple sclerosis. Here immunoSEQ multiplex PCR was the method, and the copy in TCRdb shows in-frame clones only, minus some. The table has approximately 44,000 clones, more than 80% seen once. The sample in question was CD4+ T cells from peripheral blood mononuclear cells, obtained before pregnancy. Source of these receptors: a female donor with multiple sclerosis, enrolled in a pregnancy study.

The rearrangement joins TRBV7-6 to TRBJ2-7; 7 bases fit TRBD1. V lost 1 base, J lost 2 bases, and 5 bases stayed unmatched. Germline V gene sequence: CDR1 SGHVS, CDR2 FNYEAQ. The CDR3 extends over 15 amino acids. In nucleotides, the CDR3 is TGTGCCAGCAGCTTAGTCGGAGACAGGGCCTACGAGCAGTACTTC. Its protein product is CASSLVGDRAYEQYF.

This chain uses TRBV4-3 with TRBJ1-2; TRBD1 is a possible D gene (6 bases). The germline V gene encodes CDR1 LGHNA and CDR2 YSLEER. The CDR3 is made up of 16 amino acids. The germline V and J ends were trimmed by 0 bases and 4 bases, with 15 bases remaining between them. CDR3: CASSQDRGWDAYGYTF. For the CDR3, the DNA is TGCGCCAGCAGCCAAGACAGGGGTTGGGATGCCTATGGCTACACCTTC.

This chain joins TRBV14 and TRBJ2-6, with D hard to call. CDR1 is SGHDN and CDR2 is FVKESK in the germline V gene. The CDR3 runs to 15 residues. V was shortened by 1 base and J by 0 bases, with 4 bases between the two germline ends. CDR3 bases: TGTGCCAGCAGCCAAGTCCACTCTGGGGCCAACGTCCTGACTTTC. As protein: CASSQVHSGANVLTF.